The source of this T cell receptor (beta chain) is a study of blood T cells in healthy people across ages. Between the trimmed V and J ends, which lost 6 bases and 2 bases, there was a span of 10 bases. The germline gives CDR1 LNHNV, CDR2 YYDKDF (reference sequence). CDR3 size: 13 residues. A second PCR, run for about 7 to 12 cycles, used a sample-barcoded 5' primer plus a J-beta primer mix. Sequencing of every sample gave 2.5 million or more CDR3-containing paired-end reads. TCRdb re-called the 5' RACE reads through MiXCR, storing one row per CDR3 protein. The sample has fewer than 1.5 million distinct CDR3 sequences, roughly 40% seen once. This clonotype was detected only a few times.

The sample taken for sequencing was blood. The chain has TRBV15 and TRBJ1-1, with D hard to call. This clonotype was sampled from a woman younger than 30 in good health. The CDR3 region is CATRTVPNTEAFF. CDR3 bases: TGTGCCACCAGGACGGTCCCAAACACTGAAGCTTTCTTT. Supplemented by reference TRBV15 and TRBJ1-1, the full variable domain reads DAMVIQNPRYQVTQFGKPVTLSCSQTLNHNVMYWYQQKSSQAPKLLFHYYDKDFNNEADTPDNFQSRRPNTSFCFLDIRSPGLGDTAMYLCATRTVPNTEAFFGQGTRLTVV.